This T cell receptor beta chain originates from a study of identical twins. TCRdb reanalysed the 5' RACE reads using MiXCR and keeps one entry per CDR3 protein. The profile shows 500,000 or so distinct CDR3 sequences, 12% to 15% of them singletons. A few counts support this clonotype. V was clipped by 6 bases and J by 4 bases, with 24 bases between them. Germline-derived CDR1 and CDR2 are SGHRS and YFSETQ. This CDR3 region has 17 residues. This sample was also put to use in a study of yellow fever vaccine responses in identical twins.

This chain connects TRBV5-1 to TRBJ2-3; TRBD2 is a possible D gene (10 bases). The TCR originated in a woman younger than 30 in good health. The sequenced sample consisted of CD4+ T cells sorted from blood. The CDR3 here is CASKQGASGSTADTQYF. The CDR3 coding sequence is TGCGCCAGCAAACAGGGGGCTAGCGGGAGTACTGCAGATACGCAGTATTTT.